This TCR beta chain is drawn from a study of type 1 regulatory T cells (dated by TCRdb to the early 2020s). Regarding the study in general: The study characterized an in vitro protocol that generated a Tr1-enriched, alloantigen-specific CD4 T cell product named T-allo10. Patients with hematological malignancies who were receiving allogeneic hematopoietic stem cell transplantation were the group in which T-allo10 was being clinically evaluated.

Broad study findings and their caveats: Tr1 cells showed a more restricted TCR repertoire than non-Tr1 cells, which the study interpreted as alloantigen-induced clonal expansion.

Notes on this clonotype: Its antigen has not been determined. Base qualities are not provided; no much larger clone lies one nucleotide away.

From a lookup of the germline V gene (reference sequence), CDR1 and CDR2 are GTSNPN and SVGIG. The CDR3 runs 12 amino acids, cysteine and phenylalanine included. The read is trimmed to its CDR3 DNA, 36 bases read in frame from base 1. V lost 3 bases and J lost 3 bases; the stretch between them is 9 bases long. The reads were generated on an Illumina MiSeq. The raw public data were reprocessed by TCRdb itself: fastp quality trimming at Q25, MiXCR clonotype calling, in-frame beta chains only. Each record represents a unique CDR3 protein, reported with the most common genes and DNA among its rows. This sample is represented by 63,000 or so distinct CDR3 sequences; just under 50% of them were singletons. The ten biggest clones cover roughly 2.1% of the sample.

The sequencing sample was made of cultured non-Tr1 T cells, either the whole culture or a sorted T cell fraction (not recorded which). The intended sense of this specimen's cell subset or site label: non-Tr1 population from the T-allo10 product. This receptor chain uses TRBV30 and TRBJ2-7; there is no confident call for the D gene. This receptor was obtained from a human donor in good health. The sequenced DNA is TGTGCCTGGAGGGGCAGGAACTACGAGCAGTACTTC. Its translation reads: CAWRGRNYEQYF.